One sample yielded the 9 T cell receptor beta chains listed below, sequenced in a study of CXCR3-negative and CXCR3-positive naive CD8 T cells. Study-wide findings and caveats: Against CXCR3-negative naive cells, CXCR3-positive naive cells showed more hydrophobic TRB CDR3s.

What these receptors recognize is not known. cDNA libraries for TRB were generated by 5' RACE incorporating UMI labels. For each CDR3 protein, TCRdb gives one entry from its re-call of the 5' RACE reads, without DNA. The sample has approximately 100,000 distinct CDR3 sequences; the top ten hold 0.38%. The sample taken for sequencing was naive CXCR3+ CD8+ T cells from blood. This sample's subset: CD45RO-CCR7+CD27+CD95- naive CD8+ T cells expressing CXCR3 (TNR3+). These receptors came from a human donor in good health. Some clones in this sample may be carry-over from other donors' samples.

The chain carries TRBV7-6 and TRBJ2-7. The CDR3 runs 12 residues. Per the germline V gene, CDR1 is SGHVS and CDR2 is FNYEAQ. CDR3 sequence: CASSLGDYEQYF.

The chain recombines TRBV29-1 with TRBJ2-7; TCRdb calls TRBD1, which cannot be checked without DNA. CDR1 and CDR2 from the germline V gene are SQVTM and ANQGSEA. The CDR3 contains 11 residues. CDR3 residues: CSVGQGPEQYF.

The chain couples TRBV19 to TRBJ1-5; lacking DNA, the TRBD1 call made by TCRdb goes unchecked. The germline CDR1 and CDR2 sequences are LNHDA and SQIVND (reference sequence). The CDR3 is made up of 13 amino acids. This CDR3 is CASTLTEYQPQHF.

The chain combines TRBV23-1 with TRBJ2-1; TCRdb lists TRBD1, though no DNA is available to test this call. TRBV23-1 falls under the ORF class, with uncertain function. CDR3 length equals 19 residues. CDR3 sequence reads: CASSRTGRTPRTAYNEQFF.

The CDR3 sequence: CASSPRTTGGGSYEQYF. The V gene is TRBV21-1, the J gene TRBJ2-7; TCRdb returns TRBD1, unconfirmable since there is no DNA. TRBV21-1 counts as a pseudogene. CDR3 length: 17 amino acids.

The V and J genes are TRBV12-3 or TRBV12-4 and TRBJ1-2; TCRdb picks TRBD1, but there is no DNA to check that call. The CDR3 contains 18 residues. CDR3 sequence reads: CASSSHPGGQGLFYGYTF.

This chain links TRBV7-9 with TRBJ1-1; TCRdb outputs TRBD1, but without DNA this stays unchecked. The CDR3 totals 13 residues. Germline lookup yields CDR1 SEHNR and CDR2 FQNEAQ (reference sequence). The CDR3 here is CASSPLVGTEAFF.

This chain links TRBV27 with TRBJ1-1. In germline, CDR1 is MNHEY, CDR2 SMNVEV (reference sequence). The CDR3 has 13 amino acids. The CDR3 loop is CASAAGPAAEAFF.

The CDR3 sequence: CSVDGGWINTEAFF. The J gene is TRBJ1-1, the V gene TRBV29-1; TCRdb's D call, TRBD1, is unchecked because there is no DNA. CDR3 length equals 14 residues. In germline, CDR1 is SQVTM, CDR2 ANQGSEA.